This T cell receptor (beta chain) was sequenced during a study of a mutant IDH1 vaccine in newly diagnosed glioma. The CDR3 is 13 residues long. Germline assignment: CDR1 LNHDA and CDR2 SQIVND (reference sequence). V dropped 4 bases and J dropped 1 base, with 7 bases sitting between them. Study-level points and caveats: The occurrence of vaccine-induced immune responses was seen in approximately 92% of patients.

The table came from immunoSEQ multiplex PCR; TCRdb's copy has only in-frame clones and leaves some out. Here the sample spans 60,000 to 70,000 clones, around 83% being singletons. A note on this clone: Its matching antigen is unknown.

The time point was: week 47, end of study. Every vaccination contained 300 ug of the mutant IDH1 20-mer peptide and was paired with topical imiquimod. The TCR originated in a man under 40 with glioma. The chain couples TRBV19 to TRBJ1-1; perhaps TRBD1 as D (5 bases). The material sequenced was PBMCs, taken from a glioma patient whose treatment included an IDH1 peptide vaccine. The CDR3 DNA reads TGTGCCAGTAGTAGGAGGGGGAACACTGAAGCTTTCTTT. Translating gives CASSRRGNTEAFF.